This TCR beta chain was identified during a study of T-cell memory formation after mild COVID-19. CDR3 length: 15 amino acids. Per the germline V gene, CDR1 is SEHNR and CDR2 is FQNEAQ (reference sequence). V was pared by 5 bases and J by 0 bases, with 3 bases of the junction left unmatched. cDNA libraries for TCR alpha and TCR beta, carrying sample barcodes and UMIs, came from 5'RACE with constant-segment primers. TCRdb redid the calling of the 5' RACE reads with MiXCR, one entry per CDR3 protein. The data show over 350,000 distinct CDR3 sequences, with less than 25% seen just once and 8.8% held by the top ten. This clonotype was detected ten times or more.

V is TRBV7-9 and J is TRBJ2-3; TRBD1 aligns across 9 bases. The origin of this receptor is an adult woman who had mild COVID-19 (a few samples of this study predate the infection). Cell type and time point are not known. Sequenced: PBMCs or a T cell subset sorted from them (not recorded which). The CDR3 reads CASSPGQGSTDTQYF. CDR3 bases: TGTGCCAGCAGCCCGGGACAGGGTAGCACAGATACGCAGTATTTT.